These 14 T cell receptor beta chains share one sample of origin, sequenced in a study of T cell repertoires in cytomegalovirus infection (dated by TCRdb to the late 2010s). The reads were generated on an Illumina HiSeq 1500. TCRdb ran its own pipeline on the public reads, namely fastp trimming at Q25 and MiXCR clone calling, and kept in-frame beta chains. Rows are unified per CDR3 protein, each entry keeping the most common DNA and genes. In all, the sample holds roughly 230,000 distinct CDR3 sequences, and over 9% of those were seen once. The top ten hold 1.5% to 2% of the sample. Sequencing used PBMCs. The source is a human donor in good health (CMV status not recorded). Some clones in this sample may be carry-over from other donors' samples.

This chain uses TRBV10-3 with TRBJ2-2, with D perhaps matching TRBD1 (5 bases). This CDR3 region has 17 residues. V was clipped by 4 bases and J by 0 bases, with 15 bases between them. Germline V lookup: CDR1 ENHRY, CDR2 SYGVKD. The CDR3 DNA reads TGTGCCATCAGTGGACAAGTATGGGGCTCGAACACCGGGGAGCTGTTTTTT. Translated: CAISGQVWGSNTGELFF.

This clonotype was picked up many times. V is TRBV2 and J is TRBJ2-1; possible D gene TRBD2, 5 bases. Germline V gene lookup returns CDR1 SNHLY and CDR2 FYNNEI. The CDR3 runs to 13 residues. With 6 bases removed from V and 14 bases from J, the gap between germline ends came to 20 bases. CDR3 nucleotides: TGTGCCAGCAGGCCCGAGTTTGGAGGACTGAAGTTCTTC. It encodes CASRPEFGGLKFF.

This chain connects TRBV14 to TRBJ2-1; 13 nucleotides line up with TRBD2. This CDR3 region has 15 residues. The germline V gene has CDR1 SGHDN and CDR2 FVKESK. Trimming at V came to 4 bases and at J to 7 bases, leaving 4 bases not matched to a gene. Here the CDR3 reads CASSPTSGGSNEQFF. In nucleotides, the CDR3 is TGTGCCAGCAGCCCGACTAGCGGGGGGTCGAATGAGCAGTTCTTC.

There are many counts of this clonotype. The chain is built from TRBV7-2 and TRBJ2-5, with 10 bases that match TRBD2. The V gene end was trimmed by 2 bases and the J gene end by 2 bases; junction bases not matched to a gene: 5. The CDR3 extends over 16 amino acids. In germline, CDR1 is SGHTA, CDR2 FQGNSA. Written as DNA, the CDR3 is TGTGCCAGCAGCTTAAGGCTAGCGGGGGAGCAAGAGACCCAGTACTTC. Encoded protein: CASSLRLAGEQETQYF.

The V gene is TRBV29-1, the J gene TRBJ2-6; 9 bases map to TRBD1. CDR1 is SQVTM and CDR2 is ANQGSEA in the germline V gene. V dropped 6 bases and J dropped 2; count of bases not matched to a gene: 5. This CDR3 comprises 15 residues. The CDR3 DNA is TGCAGCGTGGGACAGGGCAAAACTGGGGCCAACGTCCTGACTTTC. Protein: CSVGQGKTGANVLTF.

This clonotype was detected only a few times. The chain carries TRBV20-1 and TRBJ2-5; D not resolved. The V and J ends lost 6 bases and 3 bases respectively, with 11 bases between them. The CDR3 sequence is 12 residues long. The germline gives CDR1 DFQATT, CDR2 SNEGSKA (reference sequence). The CDR3 DNA sequence: TGCAGTGCGGACGGGTTCGAAGAGACCCAGTACTTC. Translating it yields CSADGFEETQYF.

This clonotype came up a few times. This chain joins TRBV29-1 and TRBJ2-7; D is perhaps TRBD1 (6 bases). Germline V lookup: CDR1 SQVTM, CDR2 ANQGSEA. There are 11 residues in the CDR3. V lost 7 bases, J lost 3 bases, and 10 bases lay in between. In nucleotides, the CDR3 is TGCAGCGCCCGGGACAACTACGAGCAGTACTTC. Translating gives CSARDNYEQYF.

This clonotype was recorded at least ten times. V usage is TRBV7-2 and J usage is TRBJ1-2; TRBD1 is a possible D gene (6 bases). V was cut by 5 bases and J by 4 bases, with 14 bases left in between. The CDR3 length is 14 residues. Germline CDR1 and CDR2: SGHTA and FQGNSA. CDR3 in DNA: TGTGCCAGCAGCCGGGACACGATTATCTATGGCTACACCTTC. Its protein is CASSRDTIIYGYTF.

The V and J genes are TRBV10-2 and TRBJ2-1, with TRBD2 matching 8 bases. Unmatched junction bases numbered 11, after V lost 7 bases and J lost 0 bases. Germline V gene lookup returns CDR1 WSHSY and CDR2 SAAADI. CDR3 length equals 17 residues. The CDR3 DNA reads as TGCGCCAGCACTCTTCCGTTGCGGGGGGCCTCCTACAATGAGCAGTTCTTC. It codes for CASTLPLRGASYNEQFF.

This clonotype was recorded at least ten times. The chain recombines TRBV7-2 with TRBJ2-7, with TRBD2 matching over 9 bases. The CDR3 is 15 amino acids. V lost 2 bases, J lost 5 bases, and 7 bases stayed unmatched. CDR1 is SGHTA, CDR2 FQGNSA, per germline. Here the CDR3 reads CASSLNGLAGHEQYF. CDR3 sequence (DNA): TGTGCCAGCAGCTTAAATGGGCTAGCGGGACACGAGCAGTACTTC.

The V and J genes are TRBV28 and TRBJ2-2; 9 bases are shared with TRBD1. Per the germline V gene, CDR1 is MDHEN and CDR2 is SYDVKM. This CDR3 spans 16 amino acids. The trim removed 5 bases at V and 6 bases at J, leaving 10 bases unmatched. In DNA form, the CDR3 reads TGTGCCAGCAGTCCCCCGGGGACAGGGAGAGCCGGGGAGCTGTTTTTT. It is translated as CASSPPGTGRAGELFF.

This clonotype was recorded once. DNA for the CDR3: TGTGCCAGCAGTTACGGGTTCCCGGCGGGGGGAAGGTACGAGCAGTACTTC. It translates to CASSYGFPAGGRYEQYF. The rearrangement joins TRBV6-1 to TRBJ2-7, with 8 bases aligning to TRBD2. Trimming at V came to 5 bases and at J to 4 bases, leaving 16 bases not matched to a gene. The CDR3 has 17 amino acids. The germline gives CDR1 MNHNS, CDR2 SASEGT.

The chain uses TRBV2 and TRBJ2-7; 9 nucleotides align to TRBD1. The CDR3 spans 14 residues. Trimming removed 6 bases from V and 5 bases from J; junction bases left unmatched: 8. Germline V gene sequence: CDR1 SNHLY, CDR2 FYNNEI. In DNA form, the CDR3 reads TGTGCCAGCAGAACTACAGGGGGCTTCGACGAGCAGTACTTC. Amino acid sequence: CASRTTGGFDEQYF. The complete variable domain, with remaining parts taken from reference TRBV2 and TRBJ2-7, reads EPEVTQTPSHQVTQMGQEVILRCVPISNHLYFYWYRQILGQKVEFLVSFYNNEISEKSEIFDDQFSVERPDGSNFTLKIRSTKLEDSAMYFCASRTTGGFDEQYFGPGTRLTVT.

This clonotype appeared many times. The chain is built from TRBV4-3 and TRBJ2-6; the D is unclear. CDR3 length: 19 residues. Germline values: CDR1 LGHNA, CDR2 YSLEER. The V end lost 0 bases, the J end lost 0 bases, and 15 bases lay between the germline ends. CDR3 loop: CASSQESVIASSGANVLTF. The CDR3, as DNA: TGCGCCAGCAGCCAAGAATCGGTCATTGCGAGCTCTGGGGCCAACGTCCTGACTTTC.